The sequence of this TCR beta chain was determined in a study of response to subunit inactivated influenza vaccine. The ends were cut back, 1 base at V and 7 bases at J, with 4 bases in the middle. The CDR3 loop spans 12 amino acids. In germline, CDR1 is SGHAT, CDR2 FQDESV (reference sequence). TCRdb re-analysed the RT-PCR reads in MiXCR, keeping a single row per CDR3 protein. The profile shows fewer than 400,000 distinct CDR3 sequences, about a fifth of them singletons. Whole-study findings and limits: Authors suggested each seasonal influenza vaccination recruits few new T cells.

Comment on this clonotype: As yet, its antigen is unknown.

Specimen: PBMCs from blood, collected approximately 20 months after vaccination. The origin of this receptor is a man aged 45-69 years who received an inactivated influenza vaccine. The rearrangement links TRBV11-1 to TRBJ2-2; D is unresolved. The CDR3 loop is CASSLDVGELFF. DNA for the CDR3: TGTGCCAGCAGCTTAGACGTCGGGGAGCTGTTTTTT. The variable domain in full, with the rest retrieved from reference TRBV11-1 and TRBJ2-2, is EAEVAQSPRYKITEKSQAVAFWCDPISGHATLYWYRQILGQGPELLVQFQDESVVDDSQLPKDRFSAERLKGVDSTLKIQPAELGDSAMYLCASSLDVGELFFGEGSRLTVL.